This TCR beta chain was obtained from a study of OX40 agonist ivuxolimab in advanced cancers. In germline, CDR1 is SGHRS, CDR2 YFSETQ. V dropped 0 bases and J dropped 5; count of bases not matched to a gene: 9. CDR3 length: 16 amino acids. TCRdb's table, derived via immunoSEQ multiplex PCR, lists solely in-frame clones and lacks some. The sample records about 73,000 clones, roughly 90% being singletons. This clone has more than one count but fewer than ten. The receptor comes from an adult with an advanced solid tumor such as melanoma, head and neck, liver or kidney cancer. The chain links TRBV5-1 to TRBJ2-7, with 9 bases that match TRBD2. The material was CD4+ or CD8+ T cells sorted from blood, obtained in a trial of the OX40 agonist ivuxolimab. This CDR3 reads CASSLAGGGAANEQYF. For the CDR3, the DNA is TGCGCCAGCAGCTTGGCGGGCGGGGGGGCAGCGAACGAGCAGTACTTC.